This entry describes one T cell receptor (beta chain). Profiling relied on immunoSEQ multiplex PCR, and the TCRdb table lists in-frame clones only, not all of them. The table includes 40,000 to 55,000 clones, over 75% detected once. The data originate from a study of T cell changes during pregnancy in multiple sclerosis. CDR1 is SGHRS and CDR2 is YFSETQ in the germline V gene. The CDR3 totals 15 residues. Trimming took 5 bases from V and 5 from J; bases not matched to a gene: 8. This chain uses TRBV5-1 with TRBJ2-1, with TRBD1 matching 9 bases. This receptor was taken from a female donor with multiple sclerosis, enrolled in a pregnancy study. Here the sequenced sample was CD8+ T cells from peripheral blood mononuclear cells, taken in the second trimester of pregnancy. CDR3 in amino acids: CASRGDRARDNEQFF. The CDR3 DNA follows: TGCGCCAGCAGAGGGGACAGGGCCCGCGACAATGAGCAGTTCTTC. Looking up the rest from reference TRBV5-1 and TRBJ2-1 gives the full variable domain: KAGVTQTPRYLIKTRGQQVTLSCSPISGHRSVSWYQQTPGQGLQFLFEYFSETQRNKGNFPGRFSGRQFSNSRSEMNVSTLELGDSALYLCASRGDRARDNEQFFGPGTRLTVL.